The T cell receptor (beta chain) described here comes from a study of neurological immune-mediated disorders. Notes on the study in general: HTLV-1-associated myelopathy displayed the greatest TCR clonal expansion, and multiple sclerosis exhibited the smallest, lower than that of healthy controls.

The sample holds many counts of this clonotype. Its antigen is still unknown. TCRdb recomputed calls from the 5' RACE reads with MiXCR, one row per CDR3 protein. This sample has approximately 30,000 distinct CDR3 sequences, with about 14% found just once. Germline assignment: CDR1 SGHRS and CDR2 YFSETQ. The CDR3 has 20 amino acids. The V end lost 0 bases, the J end lost 12 bases, and 35 bases lay between the germline ends. Stated time point: technical triplicate 2. Sorted libraries came from 1 million CD4+ or CD8+ T cells. Sequencing was done on a sample of CD4+ T cells from blood. This sequence joins TRBV5-1 and TRBJ2-3, with D unclear. This sequence originates from a female donor with HTLV-1-associated myelopathy (HAM/TSP). The CDR3 region is CASSLGPFIVLWVFPTRQYF. The CDR3 bases are TGCGCCAGCAGCTTGGGCCCATTCATTGTTCTTTGGGTTTTTCCAACTCGACAGTATTTT. The full variable domain, its missing parts supplied by reference TRBV5-1 and TRBJ2-3, is KAGVTQTPRYLIKTRGQQVTLSCSPISGHRSVSWYQQTPGQGLQFLFEYFSETQRNKGNFPGRFSGRQFSNSRSEMNVSTLELGDSALYLCASSLGPFIVLWVFPTRQYFGPGTRLTVL.